The next 22 T cell receptor beta chains were all read from a single sample in a study of HIV-infected children after antiretroviral therapy interruption. Treatment noted: PENTA 11 planned treatment interruption arm or continuous ART arm. RNA-based 3' RACE libraries used unique molecular identifiers. TCRdb ran MiXCR on the 3' RACE reads and lists one entry per CDR3 protein. Found here are around 50,000 distinct CDR3 sequences, 4.3% of them singletons; the top ten hold 0.6% to 0.85%. Sequencing used CD45RA+ CD4+ T cells from PBMCs, pooled from several time points, obtained from a donor given antiretroviral therapy, either interrupted or continuous. Subset described: naive CD4+ CD45RA+ CD45RO- T cells. The receptors were gathered from a pool of human donors with HIV.

This clonotype was recorded at least ten times. The chain uses TRBV12-3 or TRBV12-4 and TRBJ2-1; the D is unclear. Trimming cost V 5 bases and J 9 bases, with 5 bases left between them. There are 10 residues in the CDR3. CDR3 sequence (DNA): TGTGCCAGCAGTCAAACTGAGCAGTTCTTC. This codes for CASSQTEQFF.

There are many counts of this clonotype. V usage is TRBV2 and J usage is TRBJ2-3; tentative D call: TRBD2 (5 bases). There are 13 residues in the CDR3. Germline V gene lookup returns CDR1 SNHLY and CDR2 FYNNEI. Trimming removed 4 bases at V and 3 bases at J, with 8 bases between. The chain's CDR3 is CASSVLATDTQYF. The CDR3 DNA follows: TGTGCCAGCAGTGTGCTAGCTACAGATACGCAGTATTTT.

In its sample, this clonotype was seen many times. The chain combines TRBV10-3 with TRBJ2-3; D perhaps matches TRBD2 (6 bases). Germline values: CDR1 ENHRY, CDR2 SYGVKD. The CDR3 spans 13 residues. V was cut by 0 bases and J by 6 bases, with 7 bases left in between. CDR3 amino acids: CAISESAGDTQYF. The CDR3 nucleotides are TGTGCCATCAGTGAGTCCGCGGGGGATACGCAGTATTTT.

Ten or more counts support this clonotype. The chain has TRBV19 and TRBJ2-2; TRBD1 or TRBD2 may be the D gene (6 bases each). Trimming cost V 6 bases and J 7 bases, with 15 bases left between them. The CDR3 loop spans 14 amino acids. Germline loops: CDR1 LNHDA, CDR2 SQIVND (reference sequence). CDR3 sequence (DNA): TGTGCCAGTAGCCAAGGGGGAGCGGGCGGGGAGCTGTTTTTT. Translation: CASSQGGAGGELFF.

This clonotype has ten or more counts. The genes are TRBV6-5 and TRBJ2-1; the match to TRBD1 covers 7 bases. Germline CDR1 MNHEY, CDR2 SVGAGI. The CDR3 is 14 residues long. Trimming removed 2 bases from V and 9 bases from J; junction bases left unmatched: 7. The CDR3 sequence: CASSYGDRVSEQFF. The CDR3 bases are TGTGCCAGCAGTTACGGTGACAGGGTCAGTGAGCAGTTCTTC.

This chain joins TRBV20-1 and TRBJ2-5, with 8 bases fitting TRBD2. J lost 4 bases, V lost 1 base, and 2 bases had no gene match. The CDR3 is 13 amino acids. From germline, CDR1 is DFQATT and CDR2 SNEGSKA (reference sequence). CDR3 sequence reads: CSARGAGAETQYF. CDR3 nucleotide sequence: TGCAGTGCTAGAGGAGCGGGGGCAGAGACCCAGTACTTC.

This clonotype has at least ten counts. The rearrangement joins TRBV18 to TRBJ2-7; 8 bases fit TRBD1. Per the germline V gene, CDR1 is KGHSH and CDR2 is LQKENI. Trimming at V came to 6 bases and at J to 3 bases, leaving 7 bases not matched to a gene. This CDR3 comprises 14 residues. The CDR3 sequence: CASSLKTGDYEQYF. The CDR3 nucleotides are TGTGCCAGCTCGCTCAAGACAGGGGACTACGAGCAGTACTTC.

This clonotype was counted many times. Germline and junction disagree at one end, which may indicate a read error. This rearrangement joins TRBV12-3 or TRBV12-4 to TRBJ2-5; a weak D match, TRBD2 (7 bases). The length of the CDR3 is 17 residues. The CDR3 DNA sequence: TGTGCCAGCAGCTTAGGCTCGAGAGGGGGGGGTCGAGAGACCCAGTACTTC. Protein product: CASSLGSRGGGRETQYF.

This sequence joins TRBV19 and TRBJ2-1; D remains unclear. CDR3 length: 12 residues. Looked up from germline, CDR1 is LNHDA and CDR2 is SQIVND (reference sequence). The V end lost 6 bases, the J end lost 4 bases, and 7 bases lay between the germline ends. The CDR3 region is CASSTLYNEQFF. The CDR3 DNA reads as TGTGCCAGTAGCACCCTGTACAATGAGCAGTTCTTC.

The rearrangement uses TRBV20-1 and TRBJ1-6; no clear D. The germline gives CDR1 DFQATT, CDR2 SNEGSKA (reference sequence). This CDR3 contains 14 residues. V gave up 3 bases and J gave up 2 bases, with 8 bases separating them. CDR3 DNA sequence: TGCAGTGCTAGGAAGGAGACCTATAATTCACCCCTCCACTTT. Protein: CSARKETYNSPLHF.

This clonotype was counted at least ten times. The chain is built from TRBV2 and TRBJ2-3, with D unclear. CDR1 and CDR2 (germline): SNHLY, FYNNEI. Trimming cost V 3 bases and J 8 bases, with 18 bases left between them. This CDR3 region has 15 residues. The CDR3 here is CASSEEIPPHGTQYF. The CDR3 region has the DNA TGTGCCAGCAGTGAGGAGATACCCCCACATGGTACGCAGTATTTT. The full variable domain, its missing parts supplied by reference TRBV2 and TRBJ2-3, is EPEVTQTPSHQVTQMGQEVILRCVPISNHLYFYWYRQILGQKVEFLVSFYNNEISEKSEIFDDQFSVERPDGSNFTLKIRSTKLEDSAMYFCASSEEIPPHGTQYFGPGTRLTVL.

At least ten counts were recorded for this clonotype. The V and J genes are TRBV28 and TRBJ1-1; D call uncertain. With 2 bases removed from V and 0 bases from J, the gap between germline ends came to 7 bases. Germline CDR1 is MDHEN and CDR2 is SYDVKM. The CDR3 has 14 residues. CDR3 amino acids: CASSLMTVNTEAFF. CDR3 DNA sequence: TGTGCCAGCAGTTTAATGACCGTGAACACTGAAGCTTTCTTT.

The table lists this clonotype with many counts. The chain couples TRBV2 to TRBJ1-1; D is uncertain. The germline V and J ends were trimmed by 7 bases and 0 bases, with 12 bases remaining between them. Germline values: CDR1 SNHLY, CDR2 FYNNEI. The CDR3 loop spans 14 amino acids. The CDR3 DNA reads TGTGCCAGCATAATGCCGGGTATGAACACTGAAGCTTTCTTT. As protein: CASIMPGMNTEAFF.

This clonotype was found many times. This chain's CDR3 is CASSLYGGPDQPQHF. CDR3 DNA sequence: TGTGCCAGCAGTTTATATGGGGGACCCGATCAGCCCCAGCATTTT. The rearrangement joins TRBV28 to TRBJ1-5, with D maybe TRBD1 (5 bases). The V end was cut by 1 base, the J end by 5 bases, with 12 bases between. Germline lookup yields CDR1 MDHEN and CDR2 SYDVKM. The CDR3 covers 15 residues.

The table lists this clonotype with many counts. The V call is TRBV6-6, the J call TRBJ1-5; D perhaps matches TRBD1 (6 bases). Trimming cost V 0 bases and J 3 bases, with 9 bases left between them. The CDR3 runs to 15 residues. CDR1 is MNHNY, CDR2 SVGAGI, per germline (reference sequence). The DNA of the CDR3 is TGTGCCAGCAGTTACTCGGGACACTTCAATCAGCCCCAGCATTTT. Its translation: CASSYSGHFNQPQHF.

This clonotype was seen only a few times. V and J are TRBV5-1 and TRBJ2-1, with D perhaps matching TRBD1 or TRBD2 (7 bases each). The CDR3 loop spans 15 amino acids. V was trimmed by 4 bases and J by 4 bases, leaving 15 bases between them. The germline gives CDR1 SGHRS, CDR2 YFSETQ. For the CDR3, the DNA is TGCGCCAGCAGCCCAGGGGGGGCTAGGTACAATGAGCAGTTCTTC. Translation gives CASSPGGARYNEQFF.

This clonotype was observed at least ten times. This chain uses TRBV6-6 with TRBJ2-3; either TRBD1 or TRBD2 may supply D (5 bases each). CDR1 and CDR2 from the germline V gene are MNHNY and SVGAGI (reference sequence). The CDR3 runs to 15 residues. The V gene lost 5 bases and the J gene lost 4 bases, with 16 bases spanning the gap. This chain's CDR3 is CASSVIPRGPDTQYF. The CDR3 DNA reads as TGTGCCAGCAGTGTTATTCCCCGGGGACCAGATACGCAGTATTTT.

In its sample, this clonotype was seen many times. The V gene is TRBV3-1, the J gene TRBJ2-7; a weak D match, TRBD2 (6 bases). The V end lost 2 bases, the J end lost 0 bases, and 14 bases lay between the germline ends. CDR1 and CDR2 from the germline V gene are LGHDT and YNNKEL (reference sequence). This CDR3 region has 16 residues. CDR3 amino acids: CASSQPHRGNSYEQYF. The CDR3 coding sequence is TGTGCCAGCAGCCAACCCCATCGGGGGAACTCCTACGAGCAGTACTTC.

This clonotype came up many times. J is TRBJ2-3 and V is TRBV28; D may be TRBD1 (6 bases). The V and J ends lost 6 bases and 5 bases respectively, with 12 bases between them. The CDR3 consists of 13 residues. The germline gives CDR1 MDHEN, CDR2 SYDVKM. Here the CDR3 DNA reads TGTGCCAGCAGCCGACAGGTCGGAGATACGCAGTATTTT. Translation: CASSRQVGDTQYF.

This clonotype was seen a few times. The rearrangement joins TRBV12-3 or TRBV12-4 to TRBJ1-1; D not resolved. Trimming removed 0 bases from V and 2 bases from J, with 13 bases in between. The CDR3 runs 16 residues. The CDR3 sequence is CASSLALQFQNTEAFF. CDR3 nucleotide sequence: TGTGCCAGCAGTTTAGCGCTCCAGTTTCAAAACACTGAAGCTTTCTTT.

This clonotype was recorded at least ten times. V and J are TRBV28 and TRBJ1-5; 8 bases fit TRBD1. V dropped 4 bases and J dropped 1; count of bases not matched to a gene: 0. The CDR3 contains 14 residues. The germline gives CDR1 MDHEN, CDR2 SYDVKM. CDR3 amino acids: CASSWTGSNQPQHF. In DNA form, the CDR3 reads TGTGCCAGCAGTTGGACAGGGAGCAATCAGCCCCAGCATTTT.

This clonotype came up many times. The chain joins TRBV2 to TRBJ1-5, with TRBD1 as a possible D gene (6 bases). The germline V gene encodes CDR1 SNHLY and CDR2 FYNNEI. V was cut by 7 bases and J by 6 bases, with 25 bases left in between. The CDR3 has 17 residues. For the CDR3, the DNA is TGTGCCAGCACCAGTCCCTCCCAGGGGCCCGCAAGTCAGCCCCAGCATTTT. Protein: CASTSPSQGPASQPQHF.